Each of the 19 T cell receptor beta chains below was sequenced from the same sample in a study of blood T cells in healthy people across ages. Using a J-beta primer mix together with a sample-barcoded 5' primer, a second PCR was run for roughly 6 to 12 cycles. TCRdb called the 5' RACE reads again in MiXCR, with one record for every CDR3 protein. The profile shows 800,000 or so distinct CDR3 sequences, 60% to 80% of them singletons. The specimen sequenced was blood. The receptors here all came from a man aged 25-40 years in good health.

There are a few counts of this clonotype. The genes are TRBV7-6 and TRBJ2-2; TRBD1 might be the D (5 bases). CDR1 is SGHVS, CDR2 FNYEAQ, per germline. The CDR3 runs to 16 residues. Trimming left V 5 bases short and J 0 bases short, with 13 bases between. CDR3: CASSKRQFANTGELFF. The CDR3 DNA reads as TGTGCCAGCAGCAAACGACAGTTCGCGAACACCGGGGAGCTGTTTTTT.

This clonotype showed up many times. In DNA, the CDR3 is TGTGCCAGCAGCTTTCCTCCCGCAGGCCCTAACTATGGCTACACCTTC. This translates into CASSFPPAGPNYGYTF. The rearrangement joins TRBV7-9 to TRBJ1-2; D unclear. V shed 3 bases and J shed 0 bases, with 14 bases lying between them. Germline V lookup: CDR1 SEHNR, CDR2 FQNEAQ (reference sequence). The CDR3 has 16 residues.

This clonotype was seen just once. V usage is TRBV6-5 and J usage is TRBJ2-1; D is uncertain. The J call may be mistaken, given a closer DNA end match to TRBJ2-7. CDR1 MNHEY and CDR2 SVGAGI come from the germline V gene. This CDR3 contains 14 residues. The CDR3 region has the DNA TGTGCCAGCAGTTACTCGACGCGAGGCTACGAGCAGTACTTC. Protein: CASSYSTRGYEQYF.

The chain has TRBV20-1 and TRBJ2-7, with TRBD2 identical over 8 bases. Germline lookup yields CDR1 DFQATT and CDR2 SNEGSKA (reference sequence). The CDR3 is 10 amino acids. Trimming cost V 5 bases and J 10 bases; bases outside gene matches: 4. CDR3 sequence reads: CSASGLAQYF. DNA for the CDR3: TGCAGTGCTTCTGGACTAGCTCAGTACTTC.

This clonotype turned up a few times. The chain couples TRBV4-3 to TRBJ2-3; D is unresolved. Per the germline V gene, CDR1 is LGHNA and CDR2 is YSLEER. V was pared by 3 bases and J by 2 bases, with 12 bases between. The CDR3 covers 15 residues. DNA of the CDR3: TGCGCCAGCAGCCATAACAAAAGCCCCACAGATACGCAGTATTTT. This sequence encodes CASSHNKSPTDTQYF.

Of note for this clonotype: A junction end diverges from the germline sequence, so it may reflect a read error. CDR3 in amino acids: CASNQSGGNQETQYF. The CDR3 region has the DNA TGTGCCAGCAACCAAAGCGGGGGGAACCAAGAGACCCAGTACTTC. The chain carries TRBV4-2 and TRBJ2-5, with 9 bases lining up with TRBD2. Germline V gene sequence: CDR1 LGHNA, CDR2 YNFKEQ. The CDR3 is 15 amino acids.

This CDR3 reads CSVYGTPSSYEQYF. The CDR3 coding sequence is TGCAGCGTTTACGGGACACCCAGCTCCTACGAGCAGTACTTC. The chain uses TRBV29-1 and TRBJ2-7, with D perhaps TRBD1 (6 bases). Germline CDR1 and CDR2: SQVTM and ANQGSEA. Trimming stripped 5 bases from V and 0 bases from J, with 14 bases between. This CDR3 has 14 amino acids.

The chain employs TRBV12-1 and TRBJ1-6; no DNA check was done on the table's D call, TRBD1. TRBV12-1 is flagged as a pseudogene. The CDR3 contains 17 residues. The CDR3 nucleotides read TGTGCCAGCAGCTCCGTACAGGGCAACTCCTATAATTCACCCCTCCACTTT. Amino acids: CASSSVQGNSYNSPLHF.

This chain links TRBV5-5 with TRBJ1-2; no clear D gene. Germline CDR1 SGHKS, CDR2 YYEKEE (reference sequence). Trimming removed 4 bases at V and 8 bases at J, with 15 bases between. The CDR3 sequence is 13 residues long. The chain's CDR3 is CASSQTPDWGYTF. CDR3 sequence (DNA): TGTGCCAGCAGCCAGACACCTGACTGGGGCTACACCTTC.

The CDR3 loop reads CASSSTGTINEKLFF. The CDR3, as DNA: TGTGCCAGCAGCAGTACAGGGACCATTAATGAAAAACTGTTTTTT. The chain couples TRBV2 to TRBJ1-4; D might be TRBD1 (6 bases). Germline CDR1 is SNHLY and CDR2 is FYNNEI. The V gene lost 6 bases and the J gene lost 4 bases, with 15 bases spanning the gap. The CDR3 runs 15 residues.

The rearrangement joins TRBV7-9 to TRBJ1-1, with TRBD1 as a possible D gene (5 bases). Germline lookup yields CDR1 SEHNR and CDR2 FQNEAQ (reference sequence). Trimming pared 3 bases from V and 11 bases from J, leaving 16 bases between. This CDR3 has 13 residues. The DNA for the CDR3 is TGTGCCAGCAGCTTTACGGGACCCGACGAGGCTTTCTTT. Its translation: CASSFTGPDEAFF.

With respect to this clonotype: The junction and the germline gene differ at one end; a read error may be behind it. CDR3 DNA sequence: TGTGCCAGCAGTTACTTGGCAGGGGTTCTGTATGAGCGGTTCTTC. Its translation: CASSYLAGVLYERFF. This chain uses TRBV6-5 with TRBJ2-1; TRBD1 is a possible D gene (6 bases). Germline CDR1 is MNHEY and CDR2 is SVGAGI. The CDR3 consists of 15 residues.

The V gene is TRBV27, the J gene TRBJ2-4; 8 nucleotides align to TRBD2. The assigned J gene may be wrong: the sequence end matches TRBJ2-7 better. This CDR3 is built from 15 residues. Per the germline V gene, CDR1 is MNHEY and CDR2 is SMNVEV (reference sequence). For the CDR3, the DNA is TGTGCCAGCAGCCGTGTTGCTAGCGGGCTGGGCGAGCAGTACTTC. It specifies CASSRVASGLGEQYF.

This chain joins TRBV27 and TRBJ2-3, with unresolved D. The V end lost 5 bases, the J end lost 0 bases, and 12 bases lay between the germline ends. The CDR3 sequence is 15 residues long. CDR1 is MNHEY, CDR2 SMNVEV, per germline (reference sequence). The CDR3 sequence: CASSPLLRSTDTQYF. In DNA, the CDR3 is TGTGCCAGCAGTCCTCTCCTAAGAAGCACAGATACGCAGTATTTT.

The chain combines TRBV28 with TRBJ2-7, with 8 bases lining up with TRBD1. Germline V gives CDR1 MDHEN, CDR2 SYDVKM. The CDR3 is made up of 11 amino acids. V lost 8 bases to trimming and J lost 6 bases; unmatched junction nucleotides: 3. In nucleotides, the CDR3 is TGTGCCAGCCAGGGGGCCCTCGAGCAGTACTTC. Its protein product is CASQGALEQYF.

The chain employs TRBV20-1 and TRBJ1-5, with D possibly being TRBD1 (5 bases). In germline, CDR1 is DFQATT, CDR2 SNEGSKA (reference sequence). The CDR3 has 13 amino acids. V was clipped by 0 bases and J by 5 bases, with 8 bases between them. The CDR3 bases are TGCAGTGCTAGAGAGGGGGGGGATCAGCCCCAGCATTTT. Its translation: CSAREGGDQPQHF.

This chain joins TRBV7-9 and TRBJ2-6, with unresolved D. Germline V gene lookup returns CDR1 SEHNR and CDR2 FQNEAQ (reference sequence). The CDR3 consists of 16 residues. V was shortened by 0 bases and J by 2 bases, with 8 bases between the two germline ends. The DNA for the CDR3 is TGTGCCAGCAGCTTAGCCAGCCACCCTGGGGCCAACGTCCTGACTTTC. Translated: CASSLASHPGANVLTF.

The gene calls are TRBV6-6 and TRBJ2-5; D remains ambiguous. CDR3 length: 13 residues. Between the trimmed V and J ends, which lost 3 bases and 4 bases, there was a span of 9 bases. The V gene's germline CDR1 is MNHNY and CDR2 SVGAGI (reference sequence). CDR3 sequence (DNA): TGTGCCAGCAGTTATTCCTCCGGAGAGACCCAGTACTTC. This gives the protein CASSYSSGETQYF.

Notes on this clonotype: A read error may explain this, as a much larger clone is one base away. V is TRBV7-2 and J is TRBJ2-1, with D perhaps TRBD1 (5 bases). The J call is in doubt because the DNA end fits TRBJ2-7 better. The CDR3 sequence is 16 residues long. Germline V gene data show CDR1 as SGHTA and CDR2 as FQGNSA. The CDR3 nucleotides read TGTGCCAGCAGCTTAGCGCTAGGGGCAGAATACAATGAGCAGTACTTC. Its translation: CASSLALGAEYNEQYF.